This T cell receptor (beta chain) emerged from a study of blood T cell repertoires in COVID-19. Study context: PBMCs, B-cell-depleted T cells, or T cells were the source of the cDNA or gDNA that made up the material.

Here immunoSEQ multiplex PCR was the method, and the copy in TCRdb shows in-frame clones only, minus some. The repertoire holds roughly 220,000 clones, 82% seen once, with approximately 7.6% in the top ten. Seattle patients were enrolled during active infection and followed longitudinally. This CDR3 has 13 amino acids. Trimming took 2 bases from V and 4 from J, leaving 9 bases between them. Looked up from germline, CDR1 is SNHLY and CDR2 is FYNNEI. The chain is built from TRBV2 and TRBJ2-7; TRBD1 might be the D (5 bases). The sequencing sample was made of peripheral blood. This TCR derives from an elderly woman with COVID-19, enrolled during active disease. The CDR3 region has the DNA TGTGCCAGCAGTGAATGGGGCTTATACGAGCAGTACTTC. Translating gives CASSEWGLYEQYF.